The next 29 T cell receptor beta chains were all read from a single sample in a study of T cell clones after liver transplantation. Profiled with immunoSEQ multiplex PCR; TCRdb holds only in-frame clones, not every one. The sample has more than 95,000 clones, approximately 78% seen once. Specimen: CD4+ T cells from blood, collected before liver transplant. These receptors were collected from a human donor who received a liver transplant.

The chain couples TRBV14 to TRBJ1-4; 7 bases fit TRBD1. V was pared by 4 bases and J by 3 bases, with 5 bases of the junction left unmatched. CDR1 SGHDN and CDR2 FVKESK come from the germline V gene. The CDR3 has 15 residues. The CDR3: CASSLQGLSNEKLFF. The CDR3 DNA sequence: TGTGCCAGCAGCCTACAGGGGCTCTCTAATGAAAAACTGTTTTTT.

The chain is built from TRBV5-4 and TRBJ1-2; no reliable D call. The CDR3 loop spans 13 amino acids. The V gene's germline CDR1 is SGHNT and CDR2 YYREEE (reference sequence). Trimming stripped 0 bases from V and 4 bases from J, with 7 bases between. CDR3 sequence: CASSLEPLYGYTF. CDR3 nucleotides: TGTGCCAGCAGCTTGGAACCGCTCTATGGCTACACCTTC.

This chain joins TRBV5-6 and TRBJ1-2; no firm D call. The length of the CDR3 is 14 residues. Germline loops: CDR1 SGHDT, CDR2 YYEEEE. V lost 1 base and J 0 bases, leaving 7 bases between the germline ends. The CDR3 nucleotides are TGTGCCAGCAGCTTGCCAATAGCTAACTATGGCTACACCTTC. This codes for CASSLPIANYGYTF.

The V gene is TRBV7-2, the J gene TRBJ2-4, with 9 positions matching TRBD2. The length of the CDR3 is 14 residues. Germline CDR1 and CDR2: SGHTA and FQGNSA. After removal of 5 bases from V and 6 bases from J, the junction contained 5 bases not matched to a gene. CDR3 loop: CASSRRGGANIQYF. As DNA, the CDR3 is TGTGCCAGCAGCCGGCGGGGGGGAGCAAACATTCAGTACTTC.

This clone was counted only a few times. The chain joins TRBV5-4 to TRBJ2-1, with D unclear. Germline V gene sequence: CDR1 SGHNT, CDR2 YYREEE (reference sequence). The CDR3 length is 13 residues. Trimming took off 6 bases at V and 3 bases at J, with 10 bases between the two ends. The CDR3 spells CASTPWGYNEQFF. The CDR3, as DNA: TGTGCCAGCACCCCTTGGGGCTACAATGAGCAGTTCTTC. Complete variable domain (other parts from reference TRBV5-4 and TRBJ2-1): ETGVTQSPTHLIKTRGQQVTLRCSSQSGHNTVSWYQQALGQGPQFIFQYYREEENGRGNFPPRFSGLQFPNYSSELNVNALELDDSALYLCASTPWGYNEQFFGPGTRLTVL.

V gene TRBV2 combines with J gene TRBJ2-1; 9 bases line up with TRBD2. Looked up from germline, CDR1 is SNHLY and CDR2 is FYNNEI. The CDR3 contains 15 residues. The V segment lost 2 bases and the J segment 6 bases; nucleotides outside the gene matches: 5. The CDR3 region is CASSETAGGFNEQFF. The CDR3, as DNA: TGTGCCAGCAGTGAAACAGCGGGGGGATTCAATGAGCAGTTCTTC. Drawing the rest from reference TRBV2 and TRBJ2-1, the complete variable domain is EPEVTQTPSHQVTQMGQEVILRCVPISNHLYFYWYRQILGQKVEFLVSFYNNEISEKSEIFDDQFSVERPDGSNFTLKIRSTKLEDSAMYFCASSETAGGFNEQFFGPGTRLTVL.

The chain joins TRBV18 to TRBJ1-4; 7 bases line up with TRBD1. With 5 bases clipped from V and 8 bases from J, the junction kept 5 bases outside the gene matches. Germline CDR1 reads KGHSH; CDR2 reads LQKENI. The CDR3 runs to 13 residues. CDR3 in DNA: TGTGCCAGCTCAACAGGGGCGGGGGAAAAACTGTTTTTT. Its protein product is CASSTGAGEKLFF.

The CDR3 DNA is TGTGCCAGCACCCCGGGGACAGGGGGGAGTGAGCAGTTCTTC. It encodes CASTPGTGGSEQFF. V and J are TRBV27 and TRBJ2-1; 11 bases map to TRBD1. CDR1 and CDR2 from the germline V gene are MNHEY and SMNVEV (reference sequence). The CDR3 sequence is 14 residues long. The V gene end was trimmed by 7 bases and the J gene end by 9 bases; junction bases not matched to a gene: 8.

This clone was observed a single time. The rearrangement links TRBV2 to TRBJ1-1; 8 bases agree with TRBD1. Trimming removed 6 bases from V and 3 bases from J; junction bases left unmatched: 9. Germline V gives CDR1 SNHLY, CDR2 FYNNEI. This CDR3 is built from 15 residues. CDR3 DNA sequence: TGTGCCAGCAGGACCGGACAGGGCGTTTACACTGAAGCTTTCTTT. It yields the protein CASRTGQGVYTEAFF.

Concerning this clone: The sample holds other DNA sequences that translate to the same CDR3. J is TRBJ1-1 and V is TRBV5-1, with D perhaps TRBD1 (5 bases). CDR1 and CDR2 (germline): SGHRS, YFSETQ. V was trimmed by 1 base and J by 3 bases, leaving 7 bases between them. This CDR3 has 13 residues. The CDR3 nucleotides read TGCGCCAGCAGCTTGCAGGGCTACACTGAAGCTTTCTTT. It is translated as CASSLQGYTEAFF.

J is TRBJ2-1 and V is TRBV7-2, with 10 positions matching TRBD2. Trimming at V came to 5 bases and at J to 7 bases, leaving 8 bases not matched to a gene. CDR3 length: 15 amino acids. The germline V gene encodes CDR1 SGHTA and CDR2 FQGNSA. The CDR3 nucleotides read TGTGCCAGCAGCCCCCAGCGGGGGGGCTTTAATGAGCAGTTCTTC. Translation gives CASSPQRGGFNEQFF.

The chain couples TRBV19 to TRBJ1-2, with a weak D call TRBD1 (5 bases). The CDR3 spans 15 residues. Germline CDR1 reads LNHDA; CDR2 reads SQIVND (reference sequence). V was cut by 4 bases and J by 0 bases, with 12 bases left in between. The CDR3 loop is CASSTTGRTNYGYTF. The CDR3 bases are TGTGCCAGTAGTACAACAGGACGCACTAACTATGGCTACACCTTC.

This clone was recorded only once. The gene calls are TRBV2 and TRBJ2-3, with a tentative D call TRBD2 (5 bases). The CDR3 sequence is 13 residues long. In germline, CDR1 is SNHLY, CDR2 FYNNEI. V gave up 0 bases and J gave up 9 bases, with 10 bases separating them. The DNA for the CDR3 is TGTGCCAGCAGTGAAGCGGCCTCGGGGACGCAGTATTTT. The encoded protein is CASSEAASGTQYF.

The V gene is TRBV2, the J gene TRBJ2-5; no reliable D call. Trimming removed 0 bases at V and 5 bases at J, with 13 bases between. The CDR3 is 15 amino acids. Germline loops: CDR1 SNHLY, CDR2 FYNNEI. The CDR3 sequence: CASSEALGSRETQYF. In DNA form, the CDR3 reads TGTGCCAGCAGTGAAGCGCTTGGCAGCCGGGAGACCCAGTACTTC.

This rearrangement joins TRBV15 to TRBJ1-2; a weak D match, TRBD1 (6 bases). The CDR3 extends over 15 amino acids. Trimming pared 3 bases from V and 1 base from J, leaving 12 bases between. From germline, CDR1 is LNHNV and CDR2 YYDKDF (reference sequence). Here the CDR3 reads CATSRGHGFNYGYTF. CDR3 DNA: TGTGCCACCAGCAGGGGACACGGATTTAACTATGGCTACACCTTC.

The CDR3 DNA follows: TGTGCCAGCTCACCACCCCAGACAGGGGGCCATGGCTACACCTTC. This encodes CASSPPQTGGHGYTF. The chain uses TRBV18 and TRBJ1-2, with 10 bases lining up with TRBD1. The CDR3 covers 15 residues. V was pared by 0 bases and J by 6 bases, with 4 bases of the junction left unmatched. Germline CDR1 is KGHSH and CDR2 is LQKENI.

The CDR3 protein is CASSLRQNNEQFF. CDR3 bases: TGTGCCAGCAGCTTACGACAGAACAATGAGCAGTTCTTC. The rearrangement links TRBV11-3 to TRBJ2-1; TRBD1 might be the D (5 bases). In germline, CDR1 is SGHNT, CDR2 YENEEA. The germline V and J ends were trimmed by 2 bases and 5 bases, with 7 bases remaining between them. The CDR3 consists of 13 residues.

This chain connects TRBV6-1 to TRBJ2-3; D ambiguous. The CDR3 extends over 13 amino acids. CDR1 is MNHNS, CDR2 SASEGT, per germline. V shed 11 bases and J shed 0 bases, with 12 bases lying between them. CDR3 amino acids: CAGRTASTDTQYF. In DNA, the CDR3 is TGTGCCGGACGGACGGCTAGCACAGATACGCAGTATTTT.

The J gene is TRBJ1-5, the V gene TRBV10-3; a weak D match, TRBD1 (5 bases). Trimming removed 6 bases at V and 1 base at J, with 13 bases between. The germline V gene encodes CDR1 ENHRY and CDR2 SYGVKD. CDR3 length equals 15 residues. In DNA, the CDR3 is TGTGCCATCAGCCGGGGGGGAGGGAGCAATCAGCCCCAGCATTTT. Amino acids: CAISRGGGSNQPQHF.

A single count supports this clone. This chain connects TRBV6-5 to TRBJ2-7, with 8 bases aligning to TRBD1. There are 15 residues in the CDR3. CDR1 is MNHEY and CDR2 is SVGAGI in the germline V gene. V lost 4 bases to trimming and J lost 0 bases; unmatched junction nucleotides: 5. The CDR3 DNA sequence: TGTGCCAGCAGTTCACGGGGACAGGCCTCCTACGAGCAGTACTTC. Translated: CASSSRGQASYEQYF.

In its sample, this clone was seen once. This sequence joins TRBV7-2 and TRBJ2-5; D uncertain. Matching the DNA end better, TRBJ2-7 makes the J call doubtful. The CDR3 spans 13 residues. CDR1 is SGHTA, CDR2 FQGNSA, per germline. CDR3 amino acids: CASSWRHNYEQYF. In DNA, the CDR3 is TGTGCCAGCAGCTGGAGACATAACTACGAGCAGTACTTC.

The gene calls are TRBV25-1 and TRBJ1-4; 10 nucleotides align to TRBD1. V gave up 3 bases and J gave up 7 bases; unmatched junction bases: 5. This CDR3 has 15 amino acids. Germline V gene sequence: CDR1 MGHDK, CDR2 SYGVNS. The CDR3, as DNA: TGTGCCAGCAGTGATCCGGGACAGGGGATTGAAAAACTGTTTTTT. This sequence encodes CASSDPGQGIEKLFF.

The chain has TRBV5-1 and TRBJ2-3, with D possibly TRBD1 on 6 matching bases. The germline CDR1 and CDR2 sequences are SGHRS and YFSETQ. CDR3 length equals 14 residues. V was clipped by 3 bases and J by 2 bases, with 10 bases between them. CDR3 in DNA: TGCGCCAGCAGCTCACAGGGATACACAGATACGCAGTATTTT. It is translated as CASSSQGYTDTQYF.

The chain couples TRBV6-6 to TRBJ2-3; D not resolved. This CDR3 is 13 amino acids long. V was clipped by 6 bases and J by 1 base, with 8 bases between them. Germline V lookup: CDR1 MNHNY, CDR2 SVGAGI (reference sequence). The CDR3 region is CASSPPGTDTQYF. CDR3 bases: TGTGCCAGCAGCCCCCCCGGCACAGATACGCAGTATTTT.

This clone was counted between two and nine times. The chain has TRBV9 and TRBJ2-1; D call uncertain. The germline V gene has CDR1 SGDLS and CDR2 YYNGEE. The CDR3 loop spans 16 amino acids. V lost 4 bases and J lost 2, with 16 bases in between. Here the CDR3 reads CASSLTAPSPYNEQFF. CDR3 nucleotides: TGTGCCAGCAGCCTAACAGCCCCCTCGCCCTACAATGAGCAGTTCTTC.

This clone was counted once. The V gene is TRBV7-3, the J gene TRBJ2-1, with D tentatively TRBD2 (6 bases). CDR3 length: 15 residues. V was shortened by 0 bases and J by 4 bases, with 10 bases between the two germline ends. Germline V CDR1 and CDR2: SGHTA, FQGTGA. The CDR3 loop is CASSLTTRAYNEQFF. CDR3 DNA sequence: TGTGCCAGCAGCTTAACGACTAGAGCGTACAATGAGCAGTTCTTC.

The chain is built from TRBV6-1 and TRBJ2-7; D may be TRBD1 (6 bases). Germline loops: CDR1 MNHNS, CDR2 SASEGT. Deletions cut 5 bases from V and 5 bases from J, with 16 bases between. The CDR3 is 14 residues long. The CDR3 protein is CASSTLSGVDEQYF. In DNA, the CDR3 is TGTGCCAGCAGTACCCTCTCAGGGGTGGACGAGCAGTACTTC.

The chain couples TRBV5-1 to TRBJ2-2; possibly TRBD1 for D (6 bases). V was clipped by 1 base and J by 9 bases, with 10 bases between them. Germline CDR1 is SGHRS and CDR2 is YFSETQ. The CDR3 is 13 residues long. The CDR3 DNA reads TGCGCCAGCAGCTTGCAGGGGCTGAGGGAGCTGTTTTTT. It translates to CASSLQGLRELFF. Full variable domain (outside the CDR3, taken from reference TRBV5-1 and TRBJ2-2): KAGVTQTPRYLIKTRGQQVTLSCSPISGHRSVSWYQQTPGQGLQFLFEYFSETQRNKGNFPGRFSGRQFSNSRSEMNVSTLELGDSALYLCASSLQGLRELFFGEGSRLTVL.

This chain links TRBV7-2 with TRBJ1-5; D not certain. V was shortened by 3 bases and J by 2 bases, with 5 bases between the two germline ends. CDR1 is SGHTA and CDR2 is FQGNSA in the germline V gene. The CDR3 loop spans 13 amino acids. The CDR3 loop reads CASSFDGNQPQHF. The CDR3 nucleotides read TGTGCCAGCAGCTTCGACGGCAATCAGCCCCAGCATTTT.